Below, 18 T cell receptor beta chains from the same sample are listed, as sequenced in a study of glioma-infiltrating T cells. Using RNA template, CDR3s of TCR alpha and beta were amplified with iRepertoire arm-PCR. TCRdb re-derived calls from the multiplex PCR reads in MiXCR, one entry per CDR3 protein. The sample carries about 22,000 distinct CDR3 sequences, around 23% recorded once. Specimen: glioma tissue, nonneoplastic brain tissue, or PBMCs (not recorded which). The receptors stem from a human donor with low-grade glioma or glioblastoma, undergoing nonglioma brain surgery, or in good health (not recorded which).

By share, this clonotype ranks as medium-sized (0.01 to 0.1%). The chain joins TRBV27 to TRBJ2-7, with TRBD1 identical over 8 bases. CDR1 is MNHEY, CDR2 SMNVEV, per germline (reference sequence). V lost 7 bases and J lost 5; bases outside the gene matches: 10. The CDR3 length is 14 residues. CDR3 coding DNA: TGTGCCAGCATGATATGGACAGGGACGAACGAGCAGTACTTC. It specifies CASMIWTGTNEQYF.

This clonotype was recorded at least ten times. This chain uses TRBV28 with TRBJ2-4, with a possible D match to TRBD2 (6 bases). CDR1 MDHEN and CDR2 SYDVKM come from the germline V gene. Trimming removed 3 bases at V and 7 bases at J, with 10 bases between. There are 13 residues in the CDR3. The CDR3 region is CASSLGGGNIQYF. The CDR3 DNA follows: TGTGCCAGCAGTTTGGGGGGTGGTAACATTCAGTACTTC.

This clonotype has just a few counts. A much more abundant neighbour one base away suggests this may be a read error. This chain connects TRBV20-1 to TRBJ2-5, with D hard to call. Per the germline V gene, CDR1 is DFQATT and CDR2 is SNEGSKA (reference sequence). This CDR3 contains 13 residues. The V gene lost 3 bases and the J gene lost 9 bases, with 17 bases spanning the gap. The CDR3 protein is CSASGLDMVAQYF. The CDR3 nucleotides are TGCAGTGCTAGTGGGCTAGACATGGTGGCCCAGTACTTC.

In this sample, this clonotype turned up many times. This chain connects TRBV6-1 to TRBJ2-5, with TRBD1 matching 9 bases. V shed 3 bases and J 5 bases; nucleotides not matched to a gene: 10. Germline CDR1 reads MNHNS; CDR2 reads SASEGT. This CDR3 has 16 amino acids. Here the CDR3 DNA reads TGTGCCAGCAGTGATGCTGGGACAGGGCTCGAGGAGACCCAGTACTTC. It translates to CASSDAGTGLEETQYF.

J is TRBJ2-7 and V is TRBV29-1; D may be TRBD2 (6 bases). This CDR3 is 13 amino acids long. Germline V gene data show CDR1 as SQVTM and CDR2 as ANQGSEA. Trimming left V 4 bases short and J 3 bases short, with 13 bases between. The DNA of the CDR3 is TGCAGCGTTGCGGGAGATAACAACTACGAGCAGTACTTC. It yields the protein CSVAGDNNYEQYF.

The CDR3 sequence: CSAREEGTNTGELFF. The DNA of the CDR3 is TGCAGTGCTAGAGAAGAAGGAACGAACACCGGGGAGCTGTTTTTT. This chain connects TRBV20-1 to TRBJ2-2; D is uncertain. There are 15 residues in the CDR3. CDR1 is DFQATT, CDR2 SNEGSKA, per germline (reference sequence). The ends were cut back, 0 bases at V and 0 bases at J, with 8 bases in the middle.

This clonotype was counted ten times or more. No conserved phenylalanine or tryptophan is present at the end of the CDR3, so a read error is the likely explanation. The DNA is left out, because the CDR3 cannot be placed on it with certainty; the CDR3 is given as TCRdb lists it. The rearrangement uses TRBV3-1 and TRBJ2-5; TRBD2 reflects the table's D call only, with no check against the DNA. From its first to its last residue, the CDR3 has 12 amino acids. Germline CDR1 LGHDT, CDR2 YNNKEL (reference sequence). CDR3 protein: CASSQADSTLSV.

The chain joins TRBV24-1 to TRBJ2-3; the D call may be TRBD1 or TRBD2 (5 bases each). This CDR3 contains 15 residues. Between the trimmed V and J ends, which lost 3 bases and 3 bases, there was a span of 12 bases. CDR1 and CDR2 (germline): KGHDR, SFDVKD. The CDR3, as DNA: TGTGCCACCAGTGATACCTACGAGGGGACAGATACGCAGTATTTT. This gives the protein CATSDTYEGTDTQYF.

This clonotype was seen many times. This chain joins TRBV7-6 and TRBJ2-1; 10 bases agree with TRBD2. The CDR3 is 15 amino acids. Germline-derived CDR1 and CDR2 are SGHVS and FNYEAQ. The trim removed 3 bases at V and 4 bases at J, leaving 3 bases unmatched. The CDR3 spells CASSFASGGYNEQFF. The CDR3 nucleotides read TGTGCCAGCAGCTTCGCTAGCGGGGGTTACAATGAGCAGTTCTTC.

This chain uses TRBV2 with TRBJ2-7, with D uncertain. V was trimmed by 8 bases and J by 3 bases, leaving 8 bases between them. Germline assignment: CDR1 SNHLY and CDR2 FYNNEI. The CDR3 runs 11 residues. The CDR3 protein is CASRASYEQYF. CDR3 in DNA: TGTGCCAGCCGGGCCAGCTACGAGCAGTACTTC.

This clonotype occurred many times. This rearrangement joins TRBV27 to TRBJ2-4, with D hard to call. The length of the CDR3 is 12 residues. Germline CDR1 MNHEY, CDR2 SMNVEV (reference sequence). Deletions cut 10 bases from V and 3 bases from J, with 10 bases between. The CDR3 here is CATHDVKNIQYF. In DNA, the CDR3 is TGTGCCACCCACGACGTCAAAAACATTCAGTACTTC.

By share, this clonotype ranks as medium-sized (0.01 to 0.1%). The chain combines TRBV7-2 with TRBJ2-1; D is uncertain. This CDR3 is built from 12 residues. Trimming took off 4 bases at V and 6 bases at J, with 7 bases between the two ends. The germline V gene has CDR1 SGHTA and CDR2 FQGNSA. The CDR3 sequence is CASSYYPNEQFF. The CDR3 nucleotides are TGTGCCAGCAGCTATTATCCCAATGAGCAGTTCTTC.

In the case of this clonotype: A much larger clone lies one base from this, so it may be a read error. The V gene is TRBV7-2, the J gene TRBJ2-3, with D perhaps TRBD1 (6 bases). Trimming removed 3 bases at V and 13 bases at J, with 17 bases between. The CDR3 has 13 residues. The germline CDR1 and CDR2 sequences are SGHTA and FQGNSA. This CDR3 is CASSFYRDSKEYF. In DNA form, the CDR3 reads TGTGCCAGCAGCTTCTACAGGGATTCAAAGGAGTATTTT.

This clonotype was counted at least ten times. The rearrangement uses TRBV6-1 and TRBJ2-2; D call uncertain. CDR3 length equals 13 residues. Germline values: CDR1 MNHNS, CDR2 SASEGT. V was shortened by 5 bases and J by 7 bases, with 11 bases between the two germline ends. The CDR3 sequence is CASSKNLGGELFF. CDR3 coding DNA: TGTGCCAGCAGTAAAAACCTGGGCGGGGAGCTGTTTTTT.

This clonotype came up many times. The V call is TRBV7-6, the J call TRBJ1-3; D gene uncertain. CDR3 size: 14 residues. The V and J ends lost 4 bases and 2 bases respectively, with 9 bases between them. The germline gives CDR1 SGHVS, CDR2 FNYEAQ. The CDR3 loop is CASSSRYTGNTIYF. The CDR3 DNA reads TGTGCCAGCAGCTCCAGATACACTGGAAACACCATATATTTT. Full variable domain (rest looked up from reference TRBV7-6 and TRBJ1-3): GAGVSQSPRYKVTKRGQDVALRCDPISGHVSLYWYRQALGQGPEFLTYFNYEAQQDKSGLPNDRFSAERPEGSISTLTIQRTEQRDSAMYRCASSSRYTGNTIYFGEGSWLTVV.

In this sample, this clonotype is medium-sized. The chain couples TRBV27 to TRBJ1-6; a possible D gene is TRBD1 (6 bases). In germline, CDR1 is MNHEY, CDR2 SMNVEV (reference sequence). Trimming took off 7 bases at V and 5 bases at J, with 15 bases between the two ends. The CDR3 length is 15 residues. In nucleotides, the CDR3 is TGTGCCAGCACCGTAGGGGGGACGCATAATTCACCCCTCCACTTT. Encoded protein: CASTVGGTHNSPLHF.

There are a few counts of this clonotype. The genes are TRBV18 and TRBJ1-2; no firm D call. The CDR3 runs to 13 residues. CDR1 is KGHSH, CDR2 LQKENI, per germline. The V gene lost 2 bases and the J gene lost 8 bases, with 12 bases spanning the gap. CDR3 sequence (DNA): TGTGCCAGCTCACCAGAAGAGGAGGACGGCTACACCTTC. Translating gives CASSPEEEDGYTF. Together with reference TRBV18 and TRBJ1-2, the CDR3 gives the full variable domain: NAGVMQNPRHLVRRRGQEARLRCSPMKGHSHVYWYRQLPEEGLKFMVYLQKENIIDESGMPKERFSAEFPKEGPSILRIQQVVRGDSAAYFCASSPEEEDGYTFGSGTRLTVV.

This clonotype has a count of ten or more. V and J are TRBV12-5 and TRBJ2-5, with D possibly matching TRBD1 (5 bases). From germline, CDR1 is LGHNT and CDR2 FRNRAP. This CDR3 is 13 amino acids long. Trimming took 6 bases from V and 0 from J, leaving 8 bases between them. CDR3 nucleotides: TGTGCTAGTGGCGACAGCAACCAAGAGACCCAGTACTTC. Residues: CASGDSNQETQYF.